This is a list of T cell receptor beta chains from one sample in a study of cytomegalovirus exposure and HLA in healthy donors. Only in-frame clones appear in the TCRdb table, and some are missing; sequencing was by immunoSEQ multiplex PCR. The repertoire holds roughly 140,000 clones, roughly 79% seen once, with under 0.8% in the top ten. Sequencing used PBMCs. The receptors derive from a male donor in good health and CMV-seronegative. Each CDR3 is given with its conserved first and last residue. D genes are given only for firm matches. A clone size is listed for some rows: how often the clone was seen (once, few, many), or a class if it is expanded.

TGTGCCAGCAGCACAAAACTAGCGGGAGGGCCTGATACGCAGTATTTT,CASSTKLAGGPDTQYF,TRBJ2-3,NA,TRBD2,TRBV5-4
TGCGCCAGCAGCTCTGGACAGGGTGGCAACTATGGCTACACCTTC,CASSSGQGGNYGYTF,TRBJ1-2,NA,TRBD1,TRBV5-1
TGTGCCAGCAGCTTAGACAGGGGAACCGGGGAGCTGTTTTTT,CASSLDRGTGELFF,TRBJ2-2,NA,TRBD1,TRBV7-3
TGTGCCAGCAGCTTAGTGGCGGGGGGCCTCAATGAGCAGTTCTTC,CASSLVAGGLNEQFF,TRBJ2-1,NA,TRBD2,TRBV7-7
TGTGCCAGCAGCTTAGGGGACAGGACCACAGATACGCAGTATTTT,CASSLGDRTTDTQYF,TRBJ2-3,NA,TRBD1,TRBV11-3
TGTGCCAGCACCGGGGGGGGGCTCGGGGAGACCCAGTACTTC,CASTGGGLGETQYF,TRBJ2-5,NA,TRBD2,TRBV2
TGTGCCAGCAGTAAAAACCAGGGGGCGCGAGATCAGCCCCAGCATTTT,CASSKNQGARDQPQHF,TRBJ1-5,few,TRBD1,TRBV6-6
TGTGCCAGCAGTGTTGGGACAGGGTCCTACAATGAGCAGTTCTTC,CASSVGTGSYNEQFF,TRBJ2-1,NA,TRBD1,TRBV6-4
TGTGCCAGCAGTTATGGGGGGATGAACACTGAAGCTTTCTTT,CASSYGGMNTEAFF,TRBJ1-1,few,NA,TRBV27
TGTGCCAGCAGGACCGGGACAGACGGGAACATTCAGTACTTC,CASRTGTDGNIQYF,TRBJ2-4,NA,TRBD1,TRBV2
TGTGCCAGCAGCCGGGCGCGGGGGGTATATGGCTACACCTTC,CASSRARGVYGYTF,TRBJ1-2,NA,NA,TRBV7-9
TGTGCCAGTAGTGCCACCCAAAACAGGTTCCGCTACGAGCAGTACTTC,CASSATQNRFRYEQYF,TRBJ2-7,NA,NA,TRBV19
TGTGCCAGTAGTTCATCCGGTCGTGAGGGCTACACCTTC,CASSSSGREGYTF,TRBJ1-2,NA,NA,TRBV19
TGCGCCAGCAGCCAGGCGGGGGCTAGCACAGATACGCAGTATTTT,CASSQAGASTDTQYF,TRBJ2-3,once,NA,TRBV5-1
TGTGCCAGCAGCTTAGGTTGGGCTGCGGGGGGTATCACAGATACGCAGTATTTT,CASSLGWAAGGITDTQYF,TRBJ2-3,NA,TRBD2,TRBV7-2
TGTGCCTGGAGTAGAGAGAACACTGAAGCTTTCTTT,CAWSRENTEAFF,TRBJ1-1,NA,NA,TRBV30